Sequencing of this T cell receptor (beta chain) was carried out in a study of radiation and T cells in renal cell carcinoma. A word on this clone: Its antigen is as yet unknown.

Germline CDR1 and CDR2: MNHNY and SVGAGI (reference sequence). With 5 bases removed from V and 3 bases from J, the gap between germline ends came to 4 bases. The CDR3 consists of 12 residues. Repertoires were generated with immunoSEQ multiplex PCR, while TCRdb's copy carries only in-frame clones and drops some. The sample contains about 15,000 clones, around three fifths of which appear only once. The sample's treatment: 15 Gy SBRT to primary tumor, nephrectomy 4 weeks later. The study's findings and limits: In nephrectomy-only tumors, top 100 clonotypes averaged around 40%, versus around 50% irradiated.

This sample comprised tumor tissue, obtained from a patient whose treatment included radiotherapy and nephrectomy. The TCR comes from a woman between 65 and 79 years old with renal cell carcinoma. The chain recombines TRBV6-6 with TRBJ2-2; D not resolved. The CDR3 DNA follows: TGTGCCAGCAGTCAGGACACCGGGGAGCTGTTTTTT. It specifies CASSQDTGELFF.